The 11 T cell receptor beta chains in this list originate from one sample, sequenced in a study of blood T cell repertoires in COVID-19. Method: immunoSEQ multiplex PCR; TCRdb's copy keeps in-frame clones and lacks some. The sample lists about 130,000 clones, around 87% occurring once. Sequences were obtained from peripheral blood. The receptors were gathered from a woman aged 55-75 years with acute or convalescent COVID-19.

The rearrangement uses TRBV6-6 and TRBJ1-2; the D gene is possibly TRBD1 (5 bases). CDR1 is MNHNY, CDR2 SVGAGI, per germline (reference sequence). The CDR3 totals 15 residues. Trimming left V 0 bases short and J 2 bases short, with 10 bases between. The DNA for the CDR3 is TGTGCCAGCAGTTACTCAGCCGGGGGGAACTATGGCTACACCTTC. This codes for CASSYSAGGNYGYTF.

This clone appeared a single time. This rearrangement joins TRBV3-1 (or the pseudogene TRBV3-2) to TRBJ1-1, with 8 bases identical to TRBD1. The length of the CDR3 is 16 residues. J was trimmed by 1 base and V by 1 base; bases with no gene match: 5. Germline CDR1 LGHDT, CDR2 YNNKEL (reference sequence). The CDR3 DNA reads TGTGCCAGCAGCCAAGGAGCCGGACAGGGGAACACTGAAGCTTTCTTT. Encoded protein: CASSQGAGQGNTEAFF.

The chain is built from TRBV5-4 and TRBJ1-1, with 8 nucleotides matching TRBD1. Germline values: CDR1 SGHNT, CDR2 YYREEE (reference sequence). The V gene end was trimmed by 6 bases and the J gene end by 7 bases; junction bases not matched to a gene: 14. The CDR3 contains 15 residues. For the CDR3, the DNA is TGTGCCAGCAACCTAGTCCAGGGGGCTTTAAGTGAAGCTTTCTTT. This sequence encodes CASNLVQGALSEAFF.

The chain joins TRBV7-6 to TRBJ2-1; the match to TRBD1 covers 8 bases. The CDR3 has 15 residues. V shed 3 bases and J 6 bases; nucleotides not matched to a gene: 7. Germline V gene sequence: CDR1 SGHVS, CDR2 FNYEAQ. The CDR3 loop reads CASSLLQGEFNEQFF. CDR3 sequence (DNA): TGTGCCAGCAGCTTGTTACAGGGGGAATTCAATGAGCAGTTCTTC.

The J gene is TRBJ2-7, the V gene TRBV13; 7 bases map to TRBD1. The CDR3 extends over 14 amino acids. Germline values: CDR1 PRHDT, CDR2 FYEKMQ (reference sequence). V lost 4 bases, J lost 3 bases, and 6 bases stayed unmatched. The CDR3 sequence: CASSSLGTDYEQYV. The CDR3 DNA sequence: TGTGCCAGCAGCTCCCTCGGGACAGACTACGAGCAGTACGTC.

The CDR3 reads CASSFALLSPLHF. The CDR3, as DNA: TGCGCCAGCAGCTTTGCACTTCTATCACCCCTCCACTTT. The chain combines TRBV5-1 with TRBJ1-6; D remains unclear. V dropped 2 bases and J dropped 10 bases, with 10 bases sitting between them. The V gene's germline CDR1 is SGHRS and CDR2 YFSETQ. CDR3 length: 13 amino acids.

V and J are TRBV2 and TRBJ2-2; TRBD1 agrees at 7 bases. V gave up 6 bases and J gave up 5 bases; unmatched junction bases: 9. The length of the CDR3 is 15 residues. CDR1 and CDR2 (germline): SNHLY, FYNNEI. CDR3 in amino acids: CASSDRTGLTGELFF. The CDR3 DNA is TGTGCCAGCAGCGACAGGACAGGCCTAACCGGGGAGCTGTTTTTT.

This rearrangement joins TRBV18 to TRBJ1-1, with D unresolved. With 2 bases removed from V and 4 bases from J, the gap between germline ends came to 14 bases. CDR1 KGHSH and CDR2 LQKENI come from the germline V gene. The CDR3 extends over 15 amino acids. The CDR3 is CASSPKRLLTTEAFF. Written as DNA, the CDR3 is TGTGCCAGCTCACCAAAAAGACTCTTGACCACTGAAGCTTTCTTT.

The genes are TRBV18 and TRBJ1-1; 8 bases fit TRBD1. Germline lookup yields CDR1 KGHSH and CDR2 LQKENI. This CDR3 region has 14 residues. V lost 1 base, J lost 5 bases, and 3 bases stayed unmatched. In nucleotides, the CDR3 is TGTGCCAGCTCACCACTGGACAGGGTGACTGAAGCTTTCTTT. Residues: CASSPLDRVTEAFF.

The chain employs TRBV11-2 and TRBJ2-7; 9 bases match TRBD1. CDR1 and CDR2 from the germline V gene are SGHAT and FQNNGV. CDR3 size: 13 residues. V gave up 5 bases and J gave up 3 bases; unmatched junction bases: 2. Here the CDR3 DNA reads TGTGCCAGCAGCGCGGGACAGGGCTACGAGCAGTACGTC. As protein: CASSAGQGYEQYV.

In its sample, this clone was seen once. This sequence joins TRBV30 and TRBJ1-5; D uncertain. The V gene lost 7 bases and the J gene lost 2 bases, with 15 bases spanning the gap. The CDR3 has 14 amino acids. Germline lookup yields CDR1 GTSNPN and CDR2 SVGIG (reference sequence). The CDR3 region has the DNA TGTGCCTTTGGGTCCGGGGAGGGCAATCAGCCCCAGCATTTT. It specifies CAFGSGEGNQPQHF. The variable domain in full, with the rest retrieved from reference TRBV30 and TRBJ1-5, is SQTIHQWPATLVQPVGSPLSLECTVEGTSNPNLYWYRQAAGRGLQLLFYSVGIGQISSEVPQNLSASRPQDRQFILSSKKLLLSDSGFYLCAFGSGEGNQPQHFGDGTRLSIL.